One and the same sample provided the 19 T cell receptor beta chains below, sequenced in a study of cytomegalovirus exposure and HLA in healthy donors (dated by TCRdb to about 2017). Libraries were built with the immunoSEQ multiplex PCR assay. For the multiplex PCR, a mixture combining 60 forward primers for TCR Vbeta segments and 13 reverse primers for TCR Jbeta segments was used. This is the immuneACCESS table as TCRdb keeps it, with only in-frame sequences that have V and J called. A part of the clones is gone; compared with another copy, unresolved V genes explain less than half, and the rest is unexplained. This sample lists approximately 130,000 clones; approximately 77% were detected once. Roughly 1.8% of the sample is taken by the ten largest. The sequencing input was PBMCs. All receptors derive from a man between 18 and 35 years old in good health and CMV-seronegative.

CDR3 DNA: TGTGCCAGCAGTTTAAGGGGACTACAATCTTACGAGCAGTACTTC. Translating it yields CASSLRGLQSYEQYF. J is TRBJ2-7 and V is TRBV27; TRBD2 aligns across 7 bases. The germline CDR1 and CDR2 sequences are MNHEY and SMNVEV (reference sequence). Trimming removed 2 bases from V and 4 bases from J; junction bases left unmatched: 8. The CDR3 is 15 amino acids.

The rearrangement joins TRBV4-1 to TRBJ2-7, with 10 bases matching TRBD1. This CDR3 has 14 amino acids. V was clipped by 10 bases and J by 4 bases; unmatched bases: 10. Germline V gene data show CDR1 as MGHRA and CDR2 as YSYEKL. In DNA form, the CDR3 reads TGCGCCACCGCGATGACAGGGGGCGGGTACGAGCAGTACTTC. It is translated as CATAMTGGGYEQYF.

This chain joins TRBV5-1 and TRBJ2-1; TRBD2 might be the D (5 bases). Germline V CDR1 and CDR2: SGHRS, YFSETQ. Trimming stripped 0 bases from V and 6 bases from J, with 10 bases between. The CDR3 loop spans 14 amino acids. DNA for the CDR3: TGCGCCAGCAGCTTGGAGCAGACTACCAATGAGCAGTTCTTC. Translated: CASSLEQTTNEQFF.

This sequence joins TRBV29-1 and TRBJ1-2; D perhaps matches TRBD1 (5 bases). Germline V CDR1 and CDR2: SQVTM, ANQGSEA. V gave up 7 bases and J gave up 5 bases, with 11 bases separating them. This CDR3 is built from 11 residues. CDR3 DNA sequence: TGCAGCGCCGTGGGGGGATATGGCTACACCTTC. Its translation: CSAVGGYGYTF.

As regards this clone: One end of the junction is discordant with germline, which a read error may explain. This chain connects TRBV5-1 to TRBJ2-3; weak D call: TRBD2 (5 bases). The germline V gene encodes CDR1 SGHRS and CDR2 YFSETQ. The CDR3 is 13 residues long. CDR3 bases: TGCGCCGGCAGCCCGGAGGAGACAGATACGCAGTATTTT. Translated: CAGSPEETDTQYF.

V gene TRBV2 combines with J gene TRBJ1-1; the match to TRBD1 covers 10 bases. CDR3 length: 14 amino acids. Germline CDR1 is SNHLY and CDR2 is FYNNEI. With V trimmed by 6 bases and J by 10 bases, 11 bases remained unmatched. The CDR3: CASRGGQGSLSAFF. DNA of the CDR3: TGTGCCAGCAGGGGGGGACAGGGGAGTTTATCAGCTTTCTTT.

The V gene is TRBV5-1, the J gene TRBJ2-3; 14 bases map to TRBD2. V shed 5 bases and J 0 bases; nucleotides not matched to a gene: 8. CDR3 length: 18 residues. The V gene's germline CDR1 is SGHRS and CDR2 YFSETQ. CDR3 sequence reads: CASRHQTSGGGSTDTQYF. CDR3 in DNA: TGCGCCAGCAGACACCAGACTAGCGGGGGGGGAAGCACAGATACGCAGTATTTT.

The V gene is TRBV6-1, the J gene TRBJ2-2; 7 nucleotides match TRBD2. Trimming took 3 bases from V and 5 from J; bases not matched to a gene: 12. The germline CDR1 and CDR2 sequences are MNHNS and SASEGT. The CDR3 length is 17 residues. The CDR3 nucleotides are TGTGCCAGCAGTGACGAGGTCCAGCGGGGAGTTACCGGGGAGCTGTTTTTT. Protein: CASSDEVQRGVTGELFF.

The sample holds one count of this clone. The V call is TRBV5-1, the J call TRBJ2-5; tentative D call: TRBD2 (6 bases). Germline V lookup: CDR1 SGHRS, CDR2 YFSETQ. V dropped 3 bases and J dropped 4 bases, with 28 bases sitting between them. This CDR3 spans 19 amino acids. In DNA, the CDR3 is TGCGCCAGCAGCTCTGGCCTTTTGGCTAGCGTCCTAGGGATAGAGACCCAGTACTTC. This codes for CASSSGLLASVLGIETQYF.

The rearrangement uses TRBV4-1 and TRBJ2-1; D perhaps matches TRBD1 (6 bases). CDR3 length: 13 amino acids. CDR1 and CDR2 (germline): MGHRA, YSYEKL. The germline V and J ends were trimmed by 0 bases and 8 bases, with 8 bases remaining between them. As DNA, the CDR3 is TGCGCCAGCAGCCAAGAAGGGGGTCATGAGCAGTTCTTC. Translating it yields CASSQEGGHEQFF.

Here the CDR3 reads CASSDRGNTEAFF. The DNA of the CDR3 is TGTGCCAGCAGTGATAGGGGGAACACTGAAGCTTTCTTT. The V call is TRBV16, the J call TRBJ1-1; perhaps TRBD1 as D (5 bases). This CDR3 contains 13 residues. Trimming shortened V by 6 bases and J by 1 base, and 9 bases separated the two germline ends. CDR1 is KGHSY and CDR2 is FQNENV in the germline V gene.

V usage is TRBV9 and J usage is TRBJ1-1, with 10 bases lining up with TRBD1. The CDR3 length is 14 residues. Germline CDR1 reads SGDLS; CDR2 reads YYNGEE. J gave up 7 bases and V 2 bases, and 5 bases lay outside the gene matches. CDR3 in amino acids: CASSVGGQGFEAFF. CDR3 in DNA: TGTGCCAGCAGCGTCGGGGGACAGGGGTTTGAAGCTTTCTTT.

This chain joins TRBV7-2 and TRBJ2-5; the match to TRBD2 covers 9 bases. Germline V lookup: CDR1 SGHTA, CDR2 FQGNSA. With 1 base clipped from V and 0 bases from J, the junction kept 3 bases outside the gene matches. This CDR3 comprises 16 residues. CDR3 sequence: CASSLVASGDQETQYF. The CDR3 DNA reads TGTGCCAGCAGCTTAGTGGCTAGCGGGGACCAAGAGACCCAGTACTTC. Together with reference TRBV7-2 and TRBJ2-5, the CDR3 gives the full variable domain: GAGVSQSPSNKVTEKGKDVELRCDPISGHTALYWYRQSLGQGLEFLIYFQGNSAPDKSGLPSDRFSAERTGGSVSTLTIQRTQQEDSAVYLCASSLVASGDQETQYFGPGTRLLVL.

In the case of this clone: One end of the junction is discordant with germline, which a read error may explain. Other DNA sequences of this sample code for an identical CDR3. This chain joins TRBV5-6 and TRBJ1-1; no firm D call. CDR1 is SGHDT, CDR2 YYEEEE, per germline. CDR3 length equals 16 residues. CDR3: CASSLAPARLNTEAFF. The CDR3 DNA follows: TGTGCCAGCAGCTTGGCCCCCGCGAGGTTGAACACTGAGGCTTTCTTT.

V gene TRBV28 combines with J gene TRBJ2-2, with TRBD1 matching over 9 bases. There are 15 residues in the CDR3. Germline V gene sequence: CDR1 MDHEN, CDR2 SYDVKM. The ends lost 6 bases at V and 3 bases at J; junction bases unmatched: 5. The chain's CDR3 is CASSPQGAYTGELFF. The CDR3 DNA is TGTGCCAGCAGCCCACAGGGGGCGTACACCGGGGAGCTGTTTTTT.

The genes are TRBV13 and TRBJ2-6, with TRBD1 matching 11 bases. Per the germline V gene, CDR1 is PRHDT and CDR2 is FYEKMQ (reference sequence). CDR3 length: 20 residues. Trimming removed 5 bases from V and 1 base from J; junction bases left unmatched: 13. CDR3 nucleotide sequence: TGTGCCAGCAGCGCCAGGACAGGGGGCGACCGGGCATCTGGGGCCAACGTCCTGACTTTC. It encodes CASSARTGGDRASGANVLTF.

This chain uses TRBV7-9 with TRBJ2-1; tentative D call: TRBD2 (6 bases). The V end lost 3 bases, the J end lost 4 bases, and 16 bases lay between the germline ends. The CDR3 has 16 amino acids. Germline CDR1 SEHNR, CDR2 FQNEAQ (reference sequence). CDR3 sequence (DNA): TGTGCCAGCAGCTTCCAACATGGGGGGTCGTACAATGAGCAGTTCTTC. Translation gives CASSFQHGGSYNEQFF.

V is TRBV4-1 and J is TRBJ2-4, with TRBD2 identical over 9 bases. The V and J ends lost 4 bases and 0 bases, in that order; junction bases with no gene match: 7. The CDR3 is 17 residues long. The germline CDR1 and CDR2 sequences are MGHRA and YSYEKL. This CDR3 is CASSPSGGTIAKNIQYF. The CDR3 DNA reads TGCGCCAGCAGCCCGAGCGGGGGGACCATAGCCAAAAACATTCAGTACTTC.

For the CDR3, the DNA is TGTGCCAGCAGCTTCAGAGTAGACAGGTTCTACGAGCAGTACTTC. Its protein product is CASSFRVDRFYEQYF. This chain joins TRBV7-2 and TRBJ2-7; D may be TRBD1 (6 bases). The CDR3 runs to 15 residues. Germline V gene sequence: CDR1 SGHTA, CDR2 FQGNSA. Trimming left V 3 bases short and J 3 bases short, with 15 bases between.